This T cell receptor (beta chain) was found in a study of Ad26.COV2.S vaccination and SARS-CoV-2 variants. The V end lost 4 bases, the J end lost 2 bases, and 4 bases lay between the germline ends. This CDR3 has 12 residues. From germline, CDR1 is KGHDR and CDR2 SFDVKD. Treatment indicated: some 19 received Ad26.COV2.S at low or high dose, single or two shots; about 5 received placebo; per-sample allocation not given. Sampling occurred on day 63 after the first vaccine or placebo injection. This table comes from immunoSEQ multiplex PCR, and its TCRdb copy is limited to in-frame clones, with some not included. The table records around 340,000 clones, 65% to 90% of them present only once. Concerning this clone: This CDR3 is also generated by other DNA sequences in the sample.

The V call is TRBV24-1, the J call TRBJ1-2; D is ambiguous. Specimen: peripheral blood, collected in a trial of Ad26.COV2.S vaccine versus placebo. This receptor was taken from a person aged 18 to 59 who received the Ad26.COV2.S COVID-19 vaccine or a placebo. The DNA for the CDR3 is TGTGCCACCAGTGAAAGCAACTATGGCTACACCTTC. Amino acid sequence: CATSESNYGYTF.